These T cell receptor beta chains were read from a single sample in a study of T-cell memory formation after mild COVID-19. One entry per CDR3 protein results from TCRdb running MiXCR on the 5' RACE reads. The table shows under 250,000 distinct CDR3 sequences, with under 30% occurring only once. The sequenced sample was PBMCs or a T cell subset sorted from them (not recorded which). The receptors shown here come from an adult woman who had mild COVID-19 (a few samples of this study predate the infection). Cell type and time point are not known. Each CDR3 is given with its conserved first and last residue. A D gene is named only where the DNA matches it firmly. The size of a clone is reported for some rows only, either as once, few or many, or as a class for expanded clones.

j_call,clone_size,d_call,v_call,cdr3_nt,cdr3_aa
TRBJ2-3,-,TRBD1,TRBV5-1,TGCGCCAGCAGCTACGGGACAGGGGAAACAGATACGCAGTATTTT,CASSYGTGETDTQYF
TRBJ2-7,-,TRBD1,TRBV7-9,TGTGCCAGCAGCTTAGCGAACAGGGGCCACGAGCAGTACTTC,CASSLANRGHEQYF
TRBJ1-1,few,-,TRBV3-1,TGTGCCAGCAGCCAAGGATGGGGGTGGAACACTGAAGCTTTCTTT,CASSQGWGWNTEAFF
TRBJ2-1,few,-,TRBV6-2/TRBV6-3,TGTGCCAGCAGTTACAACTCCGGGACATTTTACAATGAGCAGTTCTTC,CASSYNSGTFYNEQFF
TRBJ1-1,few,TRBD1,TRBV20-1,TGCAGTGCTAGACCTGCTAGACAGGGGGTTTATGGGAATACTGAAGCTTTCTTT,CSARPARQGVYGNTEAFF
TRBJ2-1,once,-,TRBV12-3/TRBV12-4,TGTGCCAGCAGTTCAATCACCTCGGACGGTCGTCGTACAAGAAAGCAGTTCTTC,CASSSITSDGRRTRKQFF
TRBJ1-2,once,-,TRBV6-6,TGTGCCAGCAGTTACTCCTTCCAGGCTAACTATGGCTACACCTTC,CASSYSFQANYGYTF
TRBJ1-6,-,TRBD1,TRBV5-1,TGCGCCAGCAGCTTGGGGACAGGGGGGAGCATGAGCTCCTATAATTCACCCCTCCACTTT,CASSLGTGGSMSSYNSPLHF
TRBJ2-2,-,-,TRBV5-4,TGTGCCAGCAGCCCCACTAGCCCTGGTGACACCGGGGAGCTGTTTTTT,CASSPTSPGDTGELFF
TRBJ2-7,once,TRBD2,TRBV20-1,TGCAGTGCTAGGGTAGCGGGAGTATCTAACGAGCAGTACTTC,CSARVAGVSNEQYF
TRBJ1-1,-,TRBD1,TRBV12-3/TRBV12-4,TGTGCCAGCAGGATAGGGACAGGGGAGGGACCCACTGAAGCTTTCTTT,CASRIGTGEGPTEAFF
TRBJ2-2,-,TRBD1,TRBV4-1,TGCGCCAGCAGCCGGGTTCGACAGGGGGCGCCCGGGGAGCTGTTTTTT,CASSRVRQGAPGELFF